This TCR beta chain was captured in a study of CD8+CD57+ T cells in acquired aplastic anemia. Across the study: Sorted cells (CD4+ and CD8+) yielded DNA amounts that averaged approximately 2.9 ug.

Concerning this clonotype: The target antigen is unknown.

Broader study findings: Statistical testing detected no significant gap in CD8+ Simpson's diversity between patients and controls.

Trimming removed 0 bases from V and 4 bases from J, with 4 bases in between. Germline CDR1 SNHLY, CDR2 FYNNEI. CDR3 length: 12 amino acids. Genomic DNA, serving as template, underwent TCR beta VDJ and CDR3 profiling. TCRdb reprocessed the reads with MiXCR, giving one entry per CDR3 protein. The data contain some 150,000 distinct CDR3 sequences, approximately 41% of them singletons. This TCR derives from a human donor in good health, serving as a control. Sequencing was done on a sample of sorted CD4+, CD8+, or CD8+CD57+ T cells (not recorded which) from PBMCs. This chain links TRBV2 with TRBJ2-7; D gene ambiguous. The CDR3 sequence: CASSEAGYEQYF. CDR3 in DNA: TGTGCCAGCAGTGAAGCAGGATACGAGCAGTACTTC.